This T cell receptor (beta chain) is from a study of T cells in Graves' hyperthyroidism and ophthalmopathy. The CDR3 regions of TCR beta were amplified from RNA transcripts. HTBI primers were used for first-round RT-PCR of the TCR CDR3. Each CDR3 protein is one row after TCRdb ran MiXCR on the multiplex PCR reads. The sample carries a few hundred thousand distinct CDR3 sequences, 18% recorded once. With V trimmed by 0 bases and J by 4 bases, 7 bases remained unmatched. This CDR3 has 17 amino acids. Germline loops: CDR1 MNHEY, CDR2 SVGAGI. A Clinical Activity Score of at least 3, a NOSPECS grade of at least 4 and a duration under 3 months were recorded in the ophthalmopathy patients. For the diagnoses, clinical symptoms, serum thyroxine and TRAb, thyroid ultrasound and orbital computed tomography were used.

This chain links TRBV6-5 with TRBJ2-4, with 9 bases aligning to TRBD1. The TCR sequence derives from a woman in her thirties or forties with Graves' ophthalmopathy. Specimen: blood. The CDR3: CASSYSSTGTGKNIQYF. For the CDR3, the DNA is TGTGCCAGCAGTTACTCCTCGACCGGGACAGGGAAAAACATTCAGTACTTC.